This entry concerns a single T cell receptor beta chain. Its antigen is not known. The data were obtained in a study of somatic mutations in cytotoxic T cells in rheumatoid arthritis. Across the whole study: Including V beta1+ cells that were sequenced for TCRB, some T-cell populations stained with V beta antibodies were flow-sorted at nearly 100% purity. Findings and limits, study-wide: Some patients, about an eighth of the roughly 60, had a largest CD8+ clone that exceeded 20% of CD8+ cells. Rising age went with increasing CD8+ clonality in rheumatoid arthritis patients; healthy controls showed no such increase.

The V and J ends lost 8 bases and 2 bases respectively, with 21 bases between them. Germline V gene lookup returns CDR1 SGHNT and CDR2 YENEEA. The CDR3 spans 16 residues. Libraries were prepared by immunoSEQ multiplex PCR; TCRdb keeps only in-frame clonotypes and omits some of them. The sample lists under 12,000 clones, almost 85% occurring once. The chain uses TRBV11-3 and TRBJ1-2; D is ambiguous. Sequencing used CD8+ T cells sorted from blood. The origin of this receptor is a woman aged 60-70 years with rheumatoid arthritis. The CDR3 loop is CASRTAKSLLNYGYTF. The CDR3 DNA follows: TGTGCCAGCCGAACAGCCAAATCCCTTCTAAACTATGGCTACACCTTC.